The 30 T cell receptor beta chains listed next were all sequenced from one sample in a study of OX40 agonist ivuxolimab in advanced cancers. Sequencing was performed with immunoSEQ multiplex PCR; in TCRdb, only in-frame clones are kept and a portion is missing. The sample has under 100,000 clones, approximately 85% seen once. The material sequenced was CD4+ or CD8+ T cells sorted from blood, taken in a trial of the OX40 agonist ivuxolimab. Receptors were obtained from an adult with an advanced solid tumor such as melanoma, head and neck, liver or kidney cancer.

This chain uses TRBV6-6 with TRBJ2-7, with TRBD2 identical over 8 bases. The CDR3 has 15 amino acids. Per the germline V gene, CDR1 is MNHNY and CDR2 is SVGAGI (reference sequence). V shed 4 bases and J 1 base; nucleotides not matched to a gene: 6. DNA for the CDR3: TGTGCCAGCAGTTCCCCCGCGGGGGGATCCTACGAGCAGTACTTC. Protein sequence: CASSSPAGGSYEQYF.

V gene TRBV6-1 combines with J gene TRBJ1-5; D is unclear. The V gene's germline CDR1 is MNHNS and CDR2 SASEGT. CDR3 length: 16 amino acids. V dropped 1 base and J dropped 0 bases, with 10 bases sitting between them. The CDR3 region has the DNA TGTGCCAGCAGTGAAGAATGGACGGATAGCAATCAGCCCCAGCATTTT. This translates into CASSEEWTDSNQPQHF.

The chain joins TRBV7-9 to TRBJ1-3, with no clear D. Trimming removed 2 bases at V and 0 bases at J, with 8 bases between. Germline CDR1 SEHNR, CDR2 FQNEAQ (reference sequence). The CDR3 loop spans 15 amino acids. This chain's CDR3 is CASSLYLLSGNTIYF. CDR3 nucleotide sequence: TGTGCCAGCAGCTTATATTTACTCTCTGGAAACACCATATATTTT.

Written as DNA, the CDR3 is TGTGCCAGTAGTATCGGTCCCTATTCACCCCTCCACTTT. It codes for CASSIGPYSPLHF. The rearrangement joins TRBV19 to TRBJ1-6; unclear D gene. The CDR3 length is 13 residues. V lost 3 bases, J lost 8 bases, and 8 bases lay in between. Germline CDR1 reads LNHDA; CDR2 reads SQIVND (reference sequence).

This clone has only one observation. The chain joins TRBV29-1 to TRBJ2-7, with D perhaps matching TRBD1 (5 bases). Trimming stripped 6 bases from V and 5 bases from J, with 14 bases between. The CDR3 totals 12 residues. Germline loops: CDR1 SQVTM, CDR2 ANQGSEA. The CDR3 spells CSVPFLGDEQYF. The CDR3 nucleotides are TGCAGCGTCCCCTTCCTAGGGGACGAGCAGTACTTC.

This clone was found a few times. The chain uses TRBV6-1 and TRBJ1-1; D gene unclear. V lost 7 bases and J lost 1, with 10 bases in between. Germline CDR1 reads MNHNS; CDR2 reads SASEGT. The CDR3 length is 13 residues. The CDR3 reads CASTRERNTEAFF. For the CDR3, the DNA is TGTGCCAGCACAAGGGAGAGGAACACTGAAGCTTTCTTT.

This chain links TRBV7-3 with TRBJ2-5; D is possibly TRBD1 (7 bases). The germline V and J ends were trimmed by 4 bases and 5 bases, with 20 bases remaining between them. The CDR3 extends over 16 amino acids. Germline CDR1 SGHTA, CDR2 FQGTGA. The DNA for the CDR3 is TGTGCCAGCAGCTCCGTAGGAGGGACAGCGAAGGAGACCCAGTACTTC. Encoded protein: CASSSVGGTAKETQYF.

The J gene is TRBJ2-1, the V gene TRBV11-2; D gene unclear. The length of the CDR3 is 15 residues. CDR1 and CDR2 (germline): SGHAT, FQNNGV. V was trimmed by 0 bases and J by 4 bases, leaving 10 bases between them. CDR3 DNA sequence: TGTGCCAGCAGCTTAGAGCGGCTCTCTTACAATGAGCAGTTCTTC. Amino acid sequence: CASSLERLSYNEQFF.

V is TRBV7-2 and J is TRBJ2-1; 11 bases line up with TRBD2. The germline V gene has CDR1 SGHTA and CDR2 FQGNSA. Trimming cost V 5 bases and J 4 bases; bases outside gene matches: 4. This CDR3 spans 15 amino acids. As DNA, the CDR3 is TGTGCCAGCAGCCATGTAGCGGGGGGGTACAATGAGCAGTTCTTC. As protein: CASSHVAGGYNEQFF. Looking up the rest from reference TRBV7-2 and TRBJ2-1 gives the full variable domain: GAGVSQSPSNKVTEKGKDVELRCDPISGHTALYWYRQSLGQGLEFLIYFQGNSAPDKSGLPSDRFSAERTGGSVSTLTIQRTQQEDSAVYLCASSHVAGGYNEQFFGPGTRLTVL.

V and J are TRBV28 and TRBJ2-2; TRBD2 matches at 9 bases. J lost 3 bases, V lost 11 bases, and 10 bases had no gene match. CDR3 length: 15 residues. Germline assignment: CDR1 MDHEN and CDR2 SYDVKM. The CDR3 spells CALEASGTYTGELFF. In DNA, the CDR3 is TGTGCCCTAGAAGCTAGCGGGACCTACACCGGGGAGCTGTTTTTT.

The chain is built from TRBV5-1 and TRBJ2-5, with a possible D match to TRBD1 (6 bases). V was pared by 1 base and J by 5 bases, with 15 bases between. The germline V gene has CDR1 SGHRS and CDR2 YFSETQ. This CDR3 contains 15 residues. The CDR3 loop reads CASSLWGRVGETQYF. The CDR3 bases are TGCGCCAGCAGCTTGTGGGGGCGAGTCGGGGAGACCCAGTACTTC.

The genes are TRBV7-2 and TRBJ2-6; 13 nucleotides line up with TRBD2. Germline CDR1 reads SGHTA; CDR2 reads FQGNSA. Unmatched junction bases numbered 3, after V lost 5 bases and J lost 2 bases. This CDR3 has 17 amino acids. CDR3 loop: CASSRLAGGAGANVLTF. In nucleotides, the CDR3 is TGTGCCAGCAGCCGACTAGCGGGGGGAGCTGGGGCCAACGTCCTGACTTTC.

The chain combines TRBV5-1 with TRBJ1-4; TRBD1 matches at 7 bases. CDR1 and CDR2 from the germline V gene are SGHRS and YFSETQ. Germline trimming cut 1 base from V and 0 bases from J; bases unmatched to any gene: 18. This CDR3 has 21 residues. The CDR3 DNA is TGCGCCAGCAGCTTGACCAAGTTGACAGGGCTCGGGAGTGCAACTAATGAAAAACTGTTTTTT. Amino acid sequence: CASSLTKLTGLGSATNEKLFF.

The chain recombines TRBV5-6 with TRBJ2-1; D remains ambiguous. Deletions cut 2 bases from V and 8 bases from J, with 14 bases between. The germline gives CDR1 SGHDT, CDR2 YYEEEE. The CDR3 loop spans 14 amino acids. The CDR3: CASSLLLLGDEQFF. The DNA for the CDR3 is TGTGCCAGCAGCTTATTGCTGTTAGGCGATGAGCAGTTCTTC.

The rearrangement joins TRBV10-2 to TRBJ1-2; the D gene is possibly TRBD1 (6 bases). Germline V CDR1 and CDR2: WSHSY, SAAADI. Trimming removed 8 bases at V and 5 bases at J, with 12 bases between. The length of the CDR3 is 12 residues. The CDR3 DNA reads as TGCGCCAGCGAGGGGGTAAATTATGGCTACACCTTC. It yields the protein CASEGVNYGYTF.

The rearrangement joins TRBV5-1 to TRBJ2-7, with 11 bases aligning to TRBD1. The ends lost 5 bases at V and 1 base at J; junction bases unmatched: 2. This CDR3 has 14 residues. The germline V gene has CDR1 SGHRS and CDR2 YFSETQ. The CDR3 region has the DNA TGCGCCAGCAGGGGACAGGGGGGTTCCTACGAGCAGTACTTC. Its translation: CASRGQGGSYEQYF. Combining the CDR3 with reference TRBV5-1 and TRBJ2-7 gives the whole variable domain KAGVTQTPRYLIKTRGQQVTLSCSPISGHRSVSWYQQTPGQGLQFLFEYFSETQRNKGNFPGRFSGRQFSNSRSEMNVSTLELGDSALYLCASRGQGGSYEQYFGPGTRLTVT.

The chain combines TRBV27 with TRBJ2-1; 8 bases agree with TRBD1. Germline CDR1 reads MNHEY; CDR2 reads SMNVEV (reference sequence). The CDR3 extends over 12 amino acids. The trim removed 6 bases at V and 8 bases at J, leaving 3 bases unmatched. As DNA, the CDR3 is TGTGCCAGCAGGGACAGGGTCCATGAGCAGTTCTTC. This translates into CASRDRVHEQFF.

The chain links TRBV7-2 to TRBJ1-3, with 9 nucleotides matching TRBD1. Looked up from germline, CDR1 is SGHTA and CDR2 is FQGNSA. The CDR3 has 16 residues. Germline trimming cut 0 bases from V and 3 bases from J; bases unmatched to any gene: 3. CDR3 loop: CASSLAGDRDGNTIYF. Written as DNA, the CDR3 is TGTGCCAGCAGCTTAGCGGGGGACAGGGATGGAAACACCATATATTTT.

With respect to this clone: This specimen includes other DNA sequences encoding the same CDR3. The genes are TRBV7-3 and TRBJ1-1; D is uncertain. CDR1 and CDR2 from the germline V gene are SGHTA and FQGTGA. Deletions cut 2 bases from V and 0 bases from J, with 4 bases between. This CDR3 has 13 amino acids. CDR3 coding DNA: TGTGCCAGCAGCTTACAACTGAACACTGAAGCTTTCTTT. The encoded protein is CASSLQLNTEAFF.

The chain joins TRBV6-6 to TRBJ1-1; 7 positions match TRBD1. Looked up from germline, CDR1 is MNHNY and CDR2 is SVGAGI (reference sequence). The CDR3 is made up of 12 amino acids. J was trimmed by 8 bases and V by 4 bases; bases with no gene match: 4. This chain's CDR3 is CASSSRDSEAFF. Here the CDR3 DNA reads TGTGCCAGCAGTTCTCGGGACAGCGAAGCTTTCTTT.

The genes are TRBV27 and TRBJ1-6; tentative D call: TRBD1 (5 bases). Per germline, CDR1 MNHEY and CDR2 SMNVEV (reference sequence). Trimming took 5 bases from V and 13 from J, leaving 18 bases between them. The CDR3 is 14 amino acids. Written as DNA, the CDR3 is TGTGCCAGCAGTCCCCGCAGGGAGGGCAGCCCCCTCCACTTT. Amino acids: CASSPRREGSPLHF.

This clone was detected a few times. The chain carries TRBV30 and TRBJ1-3; maybe TRBD1 (6 bases). V dropped 0 bases and J dropped 4 bases, with 10 bases sitting between them. Germline V gene sequence: CDR1 GTSNPN, CDR2 SVGIG (reference sequence). The CDR3 covers 14 residues. The CDR3 nucleotides read TGTGCCTGGAGTGTAGGGGGGCCGGGAAACACCATATATTTT. Translation gives CAWSVGGPGNTIYF.

The gene calls are TRBV20-1 and TRBJ1-2; D is ambiguous. Germline V CDR1 and CDR2: DFQATT, SNEGSKA (reference sequence). Trimming cost V 6 bases and J 8 bases, with 13 bases left between them. CDR3 size: 11 residues. CDR3 amino acids: CSARTKGGYTF. The CDR3 nucleotides read TGCAGTGCGAGGACTAAAGGGGGCTACACCTTC.

V gene TRBV2 combines with J gene TRBJ2-3, with D unresolved. The V gene's germline CDR1 is SNHLY and CDR2 FYNNEI. Trimming removed 7 bases from V and 1 base from J, with 15 bases in between. The CDR3 has 15 residues. CDR3 region: CASTLQGPGTDTQYF. The CDR3 DNA follows: TGTGCCAGCACCCTCCAAGGCCCGGGCACAGATACGCAGTATTTT.

The chain employs TRBV28 and TRBJ2-7, with TRBD1 as a possible D gene (6 bases). Germline CDR1 and CDR2: MDHEN and SYDVKM. With 4 bases removed from V and 0 bases from J, the gap between germline ends came to 19 bases. The CDR3 is 17 amino acids. The CDR3 sequence: CASSSFTGPHASYEQYF. CDR3 DNA sequence: TGTGCCAGCAGTTCATTCACAGGGCCACATGCCTCCTACGAGCAGTACTTC.

The chain combines TRBV19 with TRBJ2-1; D ambiguous. The CDR3 consists of 13 residues. Trimming cost V 6 bases and J 5 bases, with 11 bases left between them. Germline V CDR1 and CDR2: LNHDA, SQIVND (reference sequence). The CDR3 region is CASRAGVNNEQFF. DNA for the CDR3: TGTGCCAGTAGGGCCGGCGTAAACAATGAGCAGTTCTTC.

The V and J genes are TRBV5-4 and TRBJ2-5, with D possibly being TRBD1 or TRBD2 (5 bases each). Trimming took off 1 base at V and 3 bases at J, with 7 bases between the two ends. Germline V lookup: CDR1 SGHNT, CDR2 YYREEE (reference sequence). This CDR3 comprises 13 residues. The CDR3 DNA follows: TGTGCCAGCAGCTTGTTGGGGGAAGAGACCCAGTACTTC. It codes for CASSLLGEETQYF.

The chain has TRBV9 and TRBJ2-3, with TRBD1 matching over 7 bases. Trimming took 5 bases from V and 5 from J; bases not matched to a gene: 14. The length of the CDR3 is 16 residues. Germline V gene lookup returns CDR1 SGDLS and CDR2 YYNGEE. CDR3 in DNA: TGTGCCAGCAGTCCCAGGACAGGAACCTTTAAAGATACGCAGTATTTT. This gives the protein CASSPRTGTFKDTQYF.

This sequence joins TRBV18 and TRBJ1-5, with 7 positions matching TRBD1. CDR3 length equals 16 residues. Germline V gene sequence: CDR1 KGHSH, CDR2 LQKENI. V lost 5 bases and J lost 0; bases outside the gene matches: 7. CDR3 in amino acids: CASSSGDSPSNQPQHF. Written as DNA, the CDR3 is TGTGCCAGCTCATCAGGGGACAGCCCTAGCAATCAGCCCCAGCATTTT.

This clone occurred once. V is TRBV28 and J is TRBJ1-6, with TRBD1 identical over 7 bases. This CDR3 region has 16 residues. V dropped 6 bases and J dropped 0; count of bases not matched to a gene: 5. Germline V CDR1 and CDR2: MDHEN, SYDVKM. This chain's CDR3 is CASRWDSSSYNSPLHF. CDR3 in DNA: TGTGCCAGCAGGTGGGACAGTAGCTCCTATAATTCACCCCTCCACTTT. The entire variable domain, with the rest obtained from reference TRBV28 and TRBJ1-6, is as follows: DVKVTQSSRYLVKRTGEKVFLECVQDMDHENMFWYRQDPGLGLRLIYFSYDVKMKEKGDIPEGYSVSREKKERFSLILESASTNQTSMYLCASRWDSSSYNSPLHFGNGTRLTVT.